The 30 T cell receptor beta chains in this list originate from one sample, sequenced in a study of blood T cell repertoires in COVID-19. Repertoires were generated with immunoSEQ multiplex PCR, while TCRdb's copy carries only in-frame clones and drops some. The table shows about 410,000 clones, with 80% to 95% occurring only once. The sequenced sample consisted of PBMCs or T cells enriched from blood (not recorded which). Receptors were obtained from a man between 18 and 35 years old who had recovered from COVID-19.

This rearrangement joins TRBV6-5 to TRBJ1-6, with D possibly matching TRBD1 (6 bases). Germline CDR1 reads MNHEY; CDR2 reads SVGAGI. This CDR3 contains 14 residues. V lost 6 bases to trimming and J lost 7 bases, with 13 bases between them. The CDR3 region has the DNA TGTGCCAGCAGGAGACAGGAATGGAATTCACCCCTCCACTTT. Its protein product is CASRRQEWNSPLHF.

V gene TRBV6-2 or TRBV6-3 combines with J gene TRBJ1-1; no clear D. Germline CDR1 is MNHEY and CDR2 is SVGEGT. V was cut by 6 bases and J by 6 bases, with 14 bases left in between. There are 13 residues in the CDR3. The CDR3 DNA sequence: TGTGCCAGCAGCCGAGGGAAGGACGCTGAAGCTTTCTTT. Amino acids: CASSRGKDAEAFF.

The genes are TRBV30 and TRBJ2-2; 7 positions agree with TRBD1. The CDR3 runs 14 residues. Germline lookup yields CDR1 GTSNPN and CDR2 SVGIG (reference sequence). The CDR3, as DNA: TGTGCACGGTCGGCCGACAGGGCTTACGGGGAGCTGTTTTTT. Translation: CARSADRAYGELFF.

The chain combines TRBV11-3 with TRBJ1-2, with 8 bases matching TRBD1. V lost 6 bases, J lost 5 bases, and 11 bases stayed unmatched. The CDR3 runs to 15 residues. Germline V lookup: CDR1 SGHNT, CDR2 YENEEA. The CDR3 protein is CASSRRATGDYGYTF. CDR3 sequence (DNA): TGTGCCAGCAGTAGGCGAGCGACAGGGGATTATGGCTACACCTTC.

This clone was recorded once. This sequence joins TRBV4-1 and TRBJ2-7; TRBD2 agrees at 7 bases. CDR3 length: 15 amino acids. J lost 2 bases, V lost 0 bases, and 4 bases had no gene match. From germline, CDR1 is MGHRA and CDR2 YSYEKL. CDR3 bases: TGCGCCAGCAGCCAAGAAGACGGGAGGACCTACGAGCAGTACTTC. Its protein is CASSQEDGRTYEQYF.

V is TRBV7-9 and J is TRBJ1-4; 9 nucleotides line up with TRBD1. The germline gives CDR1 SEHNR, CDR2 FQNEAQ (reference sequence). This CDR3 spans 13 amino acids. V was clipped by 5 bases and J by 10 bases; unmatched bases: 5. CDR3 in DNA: TGTGCCAGCAGCCCGGGACAGGGAGGAAAACTGTTTTTT. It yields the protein CASSPGQGGKLFF.

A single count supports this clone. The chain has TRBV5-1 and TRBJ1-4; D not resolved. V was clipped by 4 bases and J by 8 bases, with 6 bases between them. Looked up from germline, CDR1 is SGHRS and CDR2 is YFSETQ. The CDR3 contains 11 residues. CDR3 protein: CASSLTEKLFF. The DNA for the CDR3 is TGCGCCAGCAGCCTCACAGAAAAACTGTTTTTT.

The CDR3 DNA reads TGTGCCAGCAGCAAAGAACAGAGGCCCGGGGGACCGGATAGCAATCAGCCCCAGCATTTT. This gives the protein CASSKEQRPGGPDSNQPQHF. This rearrangement joins TRBV21-1 to TRBJ1-5. TRBV21-1 is annotated as a pseudogene. The CDR3 sequence is 20 residues long.

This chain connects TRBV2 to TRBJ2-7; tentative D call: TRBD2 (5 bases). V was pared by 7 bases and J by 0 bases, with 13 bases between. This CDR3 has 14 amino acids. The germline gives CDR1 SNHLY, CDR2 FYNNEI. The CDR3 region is CASIQRSSSYEQYF. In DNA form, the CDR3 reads TGTGCCAGCATCCAGCGGTCTAGCTCCTACGAGCAGTACTTC.

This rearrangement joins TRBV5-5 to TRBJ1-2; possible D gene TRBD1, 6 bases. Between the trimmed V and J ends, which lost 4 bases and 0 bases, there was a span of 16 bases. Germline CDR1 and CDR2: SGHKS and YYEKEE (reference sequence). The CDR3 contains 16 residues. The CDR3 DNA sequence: TGTGCCAGCAGCCCGAGGGGACAATTCCCTAACTATGGCTACACCTTC. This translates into CASSPRGQFPNYGYTF.

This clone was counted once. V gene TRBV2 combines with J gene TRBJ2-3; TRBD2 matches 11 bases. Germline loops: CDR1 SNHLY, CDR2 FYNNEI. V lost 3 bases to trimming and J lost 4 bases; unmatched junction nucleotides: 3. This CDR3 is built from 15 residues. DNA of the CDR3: TGTGCCAGCAGTGATAGCGGGAGGGGTGCAGATACGCAGTATTTT. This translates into CASSDSGRGADTQYF.

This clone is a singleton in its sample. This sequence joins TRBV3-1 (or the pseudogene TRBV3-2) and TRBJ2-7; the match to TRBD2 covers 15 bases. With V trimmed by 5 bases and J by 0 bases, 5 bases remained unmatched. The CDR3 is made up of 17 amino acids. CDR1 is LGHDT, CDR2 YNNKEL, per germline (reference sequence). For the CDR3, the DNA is TGTGCCAGCAGCGGACTAGCGGGGGGGAAATTCTCCTACGAGCAGTACTTC. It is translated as CASSGLAGGKFSYEQYF.

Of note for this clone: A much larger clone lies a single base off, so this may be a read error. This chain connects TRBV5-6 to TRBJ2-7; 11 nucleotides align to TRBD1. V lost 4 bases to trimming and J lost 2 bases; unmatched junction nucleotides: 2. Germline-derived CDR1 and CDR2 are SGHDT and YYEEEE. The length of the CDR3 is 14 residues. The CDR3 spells CASSPGQGAYEQYF. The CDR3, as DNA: TGTGCCAGCAGCCCGGGACAGGGGGCCTACGAGCAGTACTTC.

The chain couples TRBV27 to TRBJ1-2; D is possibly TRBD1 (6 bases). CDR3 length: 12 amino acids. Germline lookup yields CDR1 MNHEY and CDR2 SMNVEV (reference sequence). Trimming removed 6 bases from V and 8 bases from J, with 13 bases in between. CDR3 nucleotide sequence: TGTGCCAGCAGCCCACCAGGGGCCGGCTACACCTTC. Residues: CASSPPGAGYTF.

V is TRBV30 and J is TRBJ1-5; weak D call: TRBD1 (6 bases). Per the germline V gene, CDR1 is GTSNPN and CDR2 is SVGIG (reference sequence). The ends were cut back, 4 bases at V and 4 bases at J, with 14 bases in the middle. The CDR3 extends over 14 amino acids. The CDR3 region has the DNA TGTGCCTGGACACCGGACAGCTCAAATCAGCCCCAGCATTTT. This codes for CAWTPDSSNQPQHF.

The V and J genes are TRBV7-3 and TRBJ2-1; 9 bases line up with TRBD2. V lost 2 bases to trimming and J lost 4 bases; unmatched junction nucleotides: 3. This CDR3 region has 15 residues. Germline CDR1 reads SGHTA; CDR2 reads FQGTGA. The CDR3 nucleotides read TGTGCCAGCAGCTTATCAGCGGGGGGTTACAATGAGCAGTTCTTC. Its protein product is CASSLSAGGYNEQFF.

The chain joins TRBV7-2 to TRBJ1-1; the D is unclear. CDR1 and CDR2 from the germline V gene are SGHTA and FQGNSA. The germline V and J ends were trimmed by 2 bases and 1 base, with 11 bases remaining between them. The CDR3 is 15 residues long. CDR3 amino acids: CASSLLGSANTEAFF. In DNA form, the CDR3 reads TGTGCCAGCAGCTTATTGGGGAGTGCGAACACTGAAGCTTTCTTT.

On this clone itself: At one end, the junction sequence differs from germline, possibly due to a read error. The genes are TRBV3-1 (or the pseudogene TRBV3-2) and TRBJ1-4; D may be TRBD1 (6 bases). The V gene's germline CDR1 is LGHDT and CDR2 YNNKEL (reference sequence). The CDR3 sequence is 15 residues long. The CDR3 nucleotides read TGTGCCAGCCGCCAACCAGGGGAAGTAAATGAAAAACTGTTTTTT. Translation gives CASRQPGEVNEKLFF.

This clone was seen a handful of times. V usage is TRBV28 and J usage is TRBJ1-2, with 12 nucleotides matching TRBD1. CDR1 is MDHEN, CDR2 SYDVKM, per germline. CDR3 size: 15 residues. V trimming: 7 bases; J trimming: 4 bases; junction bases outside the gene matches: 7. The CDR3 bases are TGTGCCAGCATAACGGGGACAGGGGGCGGCTATGGCTACACCTTC. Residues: CASITGTGGGYGYTF.

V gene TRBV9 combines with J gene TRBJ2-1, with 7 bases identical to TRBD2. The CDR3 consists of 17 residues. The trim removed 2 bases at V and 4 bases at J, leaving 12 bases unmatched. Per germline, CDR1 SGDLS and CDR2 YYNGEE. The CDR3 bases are TGTGCCAGCAGCGTCGGTACAGCGGGGTTGGGATACAATGAGCAGTTCTTC. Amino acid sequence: CASSVGTAGLGYNEQFF.

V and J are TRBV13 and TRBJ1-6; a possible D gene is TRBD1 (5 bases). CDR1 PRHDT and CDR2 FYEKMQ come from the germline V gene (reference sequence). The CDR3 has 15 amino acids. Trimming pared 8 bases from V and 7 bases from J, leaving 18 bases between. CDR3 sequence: CASVLTSGGNSPLHF. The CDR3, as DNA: TGTGCCAGCGTATTGACGTCCGGGGGGAATTCACCCCTCCACTTT. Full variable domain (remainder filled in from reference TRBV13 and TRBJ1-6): AAGVIQSPRHLIKEKRETATLKCYPIPRHDTVYWYQQGPGQDPQFLISFYEKMQSDKGSIPDRFSAQQFSDYHSELNMSSLELGDSALYFCASVLTSGGNSPLHFGNGTRLTVT.

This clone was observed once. The CDR3 region is CASSEYGQGGQPQHF. CDR3 in DNA: TGTGCCAGCAGTGAATATGGACAGGGGGGCCAGCCCCAGCATTTT. The chain links TRBV25-1 to TRBJ1-5, with 10 positions matching TRBD1. Germline V gene lookup returns CDR1 MGHDK and CDR2 SYGVNS. This CDR3 is 15 amino acids long. Trimming cost V 0 bases and J 7 bases; bases outside gene matches: 3.

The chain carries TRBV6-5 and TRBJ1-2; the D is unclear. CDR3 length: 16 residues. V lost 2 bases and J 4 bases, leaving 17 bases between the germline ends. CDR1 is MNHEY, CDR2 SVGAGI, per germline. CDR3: CASSYGGPGSSYGYTF. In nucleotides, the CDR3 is TGTGCCAGCAGTTACGGAGGTCCAGGAAGCTCCTATGGCTACACCTTC.

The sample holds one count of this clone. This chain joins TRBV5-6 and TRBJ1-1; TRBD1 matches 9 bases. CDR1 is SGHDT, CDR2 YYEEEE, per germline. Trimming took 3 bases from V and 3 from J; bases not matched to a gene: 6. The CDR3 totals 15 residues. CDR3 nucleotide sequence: TGTGCCAGCAGCTATGGGACAGGGAGGGACACTGAAGCTTTCTTT. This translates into CASSYGTGRDTEAFF.

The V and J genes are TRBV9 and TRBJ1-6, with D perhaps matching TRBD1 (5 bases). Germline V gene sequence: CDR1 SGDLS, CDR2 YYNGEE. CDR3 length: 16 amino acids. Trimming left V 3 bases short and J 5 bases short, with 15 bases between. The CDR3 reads CASSARVWTNNSPLHF. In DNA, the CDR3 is TGTGCCAGCAGCGCTCGGGTGTGGACAAATAATTCACCCCTCCACTTT.

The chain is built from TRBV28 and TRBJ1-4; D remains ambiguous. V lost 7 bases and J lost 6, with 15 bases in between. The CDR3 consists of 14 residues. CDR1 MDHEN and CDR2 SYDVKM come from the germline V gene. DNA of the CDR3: TGTGCCAGCACCGTAGCGGGGATTGATGAAAAACTGTTTTTT. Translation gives CASTVAGIDEKLFF.

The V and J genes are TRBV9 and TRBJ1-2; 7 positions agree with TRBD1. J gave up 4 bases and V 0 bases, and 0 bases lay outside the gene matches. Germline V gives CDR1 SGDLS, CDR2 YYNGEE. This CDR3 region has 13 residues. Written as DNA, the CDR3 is TGTGCCAGCAGCGTAGACAGGGGCTATGGCTACACCTTC. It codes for CASSVDRGYGYTF.

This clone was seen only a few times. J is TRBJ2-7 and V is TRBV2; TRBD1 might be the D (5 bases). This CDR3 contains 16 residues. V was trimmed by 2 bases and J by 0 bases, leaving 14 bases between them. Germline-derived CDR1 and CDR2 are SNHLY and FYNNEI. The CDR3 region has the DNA TGTGCCAGCAGTGAATGGGGCAGGAAGAGCTCCTACGAGCAGTACTTC. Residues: CASSEWGRKSSYEQYF.

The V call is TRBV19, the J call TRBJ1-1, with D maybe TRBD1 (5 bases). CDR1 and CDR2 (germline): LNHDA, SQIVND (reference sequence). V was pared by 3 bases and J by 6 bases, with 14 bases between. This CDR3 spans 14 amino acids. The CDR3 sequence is CASSMAREWSEAFF. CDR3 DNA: TGTGCCAGTAGTATGGCCAGGGAATGGTCTGAAGCTTTCTTT.

The CDR3: CASSGTANEKLFF. The CDR3 nucleotides are TGTGCCAGCAGCGGGACAGCGAATGAAAAACTGTTTTTT. This rearrangement joins TRBV2 to TRBJ1-4; the match to TRBD1 covers 7 bases. The CDR3 is 13 residues long. Trimming cost V 6 bases and J 5 bases; bases outside gene matches: 3. Germline lookup yields CDR1 SNHLY and CDR2 FYNNEI.